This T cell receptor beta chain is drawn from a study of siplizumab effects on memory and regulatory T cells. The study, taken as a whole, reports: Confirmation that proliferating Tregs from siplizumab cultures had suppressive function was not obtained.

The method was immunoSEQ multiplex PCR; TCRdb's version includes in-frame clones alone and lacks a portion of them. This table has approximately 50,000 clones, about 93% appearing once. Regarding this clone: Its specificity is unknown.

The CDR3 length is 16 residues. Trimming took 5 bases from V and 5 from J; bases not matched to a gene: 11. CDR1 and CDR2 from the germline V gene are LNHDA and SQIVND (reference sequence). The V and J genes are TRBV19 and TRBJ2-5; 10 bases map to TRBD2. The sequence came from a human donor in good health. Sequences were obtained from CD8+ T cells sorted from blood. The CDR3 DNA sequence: TGTGCCAGTAGTGCCTTGACTAGCGGGTGGCGTGAGACCCAGTACTTC. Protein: CASSALTSGWRETQYF.